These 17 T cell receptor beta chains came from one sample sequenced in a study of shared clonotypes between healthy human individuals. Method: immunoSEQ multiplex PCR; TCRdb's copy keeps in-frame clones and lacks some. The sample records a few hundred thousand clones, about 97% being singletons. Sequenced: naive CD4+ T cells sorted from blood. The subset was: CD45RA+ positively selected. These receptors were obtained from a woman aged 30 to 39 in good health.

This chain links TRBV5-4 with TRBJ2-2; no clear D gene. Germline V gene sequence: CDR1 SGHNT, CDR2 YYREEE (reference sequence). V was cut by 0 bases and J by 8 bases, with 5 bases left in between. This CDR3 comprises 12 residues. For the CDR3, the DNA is TGTGCCAGCAGCTTGGCCGAGGGGGAGCTGTTTTTT. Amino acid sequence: CASSLAEGELFF.

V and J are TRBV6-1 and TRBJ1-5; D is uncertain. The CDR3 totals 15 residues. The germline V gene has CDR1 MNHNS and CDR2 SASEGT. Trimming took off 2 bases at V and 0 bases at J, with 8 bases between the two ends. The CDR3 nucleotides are TGTGCCAGCAGTGAACCCAGATATAGCAATCAGCCCCAGCATTTT. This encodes CASSEPRYSNQPQHF.

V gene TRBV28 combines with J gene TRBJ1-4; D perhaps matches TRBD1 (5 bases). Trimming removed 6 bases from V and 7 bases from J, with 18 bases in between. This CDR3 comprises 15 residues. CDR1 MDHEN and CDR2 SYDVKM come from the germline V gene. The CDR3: CASRSPEGSVEKLFF. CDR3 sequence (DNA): TGTGCCAGCAGGTCTCCTGAGGGGTCAGTTGAAAAACTGTTTTTT.

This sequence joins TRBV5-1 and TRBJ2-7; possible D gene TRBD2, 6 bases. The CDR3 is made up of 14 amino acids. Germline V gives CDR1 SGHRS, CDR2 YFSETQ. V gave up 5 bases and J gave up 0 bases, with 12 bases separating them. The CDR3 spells CASRSGPNSYEQYF. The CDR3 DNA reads TGCGCCAGCAGGAGCGGGCCGAACTCCTACGAGCAGTACTTC.

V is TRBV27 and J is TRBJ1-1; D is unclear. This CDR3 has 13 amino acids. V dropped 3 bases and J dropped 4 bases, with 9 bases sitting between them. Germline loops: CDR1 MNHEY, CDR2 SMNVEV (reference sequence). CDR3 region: CASSFKGGTEAFF. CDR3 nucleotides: TGTGCCAGCAGTTTCAAGGGTGGCACTGAAGCTTTCTTT.

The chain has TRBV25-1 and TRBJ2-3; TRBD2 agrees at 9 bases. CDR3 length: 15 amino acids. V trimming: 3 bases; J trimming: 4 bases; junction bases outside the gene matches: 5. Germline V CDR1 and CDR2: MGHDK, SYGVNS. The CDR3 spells CASSEIAGVPDTQYF. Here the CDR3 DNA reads TGTGCCAGCAGTGAGATAGCGGGAGTTCCAGATACGCAGTATTTT.

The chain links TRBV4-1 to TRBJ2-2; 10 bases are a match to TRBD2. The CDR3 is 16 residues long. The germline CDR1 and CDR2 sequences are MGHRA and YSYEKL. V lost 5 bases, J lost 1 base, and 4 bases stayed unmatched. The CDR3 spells CASSSRTSGNTGELFF. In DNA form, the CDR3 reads TGCGCCAGCAGCTCGCGGACTAGCGGGAACACCGGGGAGCTGTTTTTT.

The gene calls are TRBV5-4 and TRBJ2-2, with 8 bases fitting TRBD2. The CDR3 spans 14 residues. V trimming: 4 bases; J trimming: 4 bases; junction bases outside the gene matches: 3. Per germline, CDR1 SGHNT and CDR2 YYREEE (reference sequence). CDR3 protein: CASSIAGSTGELFF. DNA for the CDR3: TGTGCCAGCAGCATAGCGGGAAGCACCGGGGAGCTGTTTTTT.

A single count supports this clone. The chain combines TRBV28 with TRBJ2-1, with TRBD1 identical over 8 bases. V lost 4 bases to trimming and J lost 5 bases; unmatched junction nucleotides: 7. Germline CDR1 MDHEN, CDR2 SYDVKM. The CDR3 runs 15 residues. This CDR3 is CASSSGGQENNEQFF. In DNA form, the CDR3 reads TGTGCCAGCAGTTCCGGGGGACAGGAGAACAATGAGCAGTTCTTC.

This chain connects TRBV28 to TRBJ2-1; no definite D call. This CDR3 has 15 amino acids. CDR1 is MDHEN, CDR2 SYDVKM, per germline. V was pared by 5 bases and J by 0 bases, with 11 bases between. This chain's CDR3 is CASSHQVRSYNEQFF. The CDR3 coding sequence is TGTGCCAGCAGTCACCAAGTCCGCTCCTACAATGAGCAGTTCTTC. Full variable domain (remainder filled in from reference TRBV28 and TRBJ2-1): DVKVTQSSRYLVKRTGEKVFLECVQDMDHENMFWYRQDPGLGLRLIYFSYDVKMKEKGDIPEGYSVSREKKERFSLILESASTNQTSMYLCASSHQVRSYNEQFFGPGTRLTVL.

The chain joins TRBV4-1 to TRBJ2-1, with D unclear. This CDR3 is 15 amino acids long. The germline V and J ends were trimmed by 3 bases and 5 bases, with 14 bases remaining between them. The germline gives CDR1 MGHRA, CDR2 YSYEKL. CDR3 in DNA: TGCGCCAGCAGCCACCTATATTCATCCCACAATGAGCAGTTCTTC. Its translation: CASSHLYSSHNEQFF.

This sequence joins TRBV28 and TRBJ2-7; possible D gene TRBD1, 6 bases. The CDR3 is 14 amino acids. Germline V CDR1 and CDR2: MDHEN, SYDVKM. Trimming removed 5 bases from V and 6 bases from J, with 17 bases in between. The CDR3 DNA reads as TGTGCCAGCAGTATCCCTAACAGGGTATCCGAGCAGTACTTC. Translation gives CASSIPNRVSEQYF. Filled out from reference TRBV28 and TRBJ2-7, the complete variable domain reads DVKVTQSSRYLVKRTGEKVFLECVQDMDHENMFWYRQDPGLGLRLIYFSYDVKMKEKGDIPEGYSVSREKKERFSLILESASTNQTSMYLCASSIPNRVSEQYFGPGTRLTVT.

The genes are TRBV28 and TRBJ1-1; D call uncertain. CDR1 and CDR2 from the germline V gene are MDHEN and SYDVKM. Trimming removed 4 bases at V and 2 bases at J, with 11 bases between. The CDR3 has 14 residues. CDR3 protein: CASSSIHRNTEAFF. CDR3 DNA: TGTGCCAGCAGTTCTATACACCGAAACACTGAAGCTTTCTTT.

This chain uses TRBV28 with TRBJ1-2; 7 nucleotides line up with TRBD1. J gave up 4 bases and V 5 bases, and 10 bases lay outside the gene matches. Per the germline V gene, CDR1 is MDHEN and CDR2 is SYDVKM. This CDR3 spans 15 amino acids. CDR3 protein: CASSRTGTEIYGYTF. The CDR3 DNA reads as TGTGCCAGCAGTCGTACCGGGACAGAGATCTATGGCTACACCTTC.

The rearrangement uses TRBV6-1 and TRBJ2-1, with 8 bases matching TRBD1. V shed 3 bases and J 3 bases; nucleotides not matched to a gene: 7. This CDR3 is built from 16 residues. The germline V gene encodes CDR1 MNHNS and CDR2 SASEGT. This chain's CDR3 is CASSDEAGGFYNEQFF. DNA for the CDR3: TGTGCCAGCAGTGACGAGGCAGGGGGCTTCTACAATGAGCAGTTCTTC.

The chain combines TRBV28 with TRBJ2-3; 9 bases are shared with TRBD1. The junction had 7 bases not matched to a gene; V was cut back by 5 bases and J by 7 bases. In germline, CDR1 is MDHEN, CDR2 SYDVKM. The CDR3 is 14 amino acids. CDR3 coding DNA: TGTGCCAGCAGTGTAGGGGGGACAGGGAATACGCAGTATTTT. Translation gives CASSVGGTGNTQYF.

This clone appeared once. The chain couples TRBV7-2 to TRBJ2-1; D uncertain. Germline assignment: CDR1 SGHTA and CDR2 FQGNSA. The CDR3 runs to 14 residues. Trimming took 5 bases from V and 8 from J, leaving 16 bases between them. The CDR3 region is CASSPYGPGDEQFF. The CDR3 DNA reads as TGTGCCAGCAGCCCGTATGGCCCGGGCGATGAGCAGTTCTTC.